These 7 T cell receptor beta chains share one sample of origin, sequenced in a study of blood T cell repertoires in COVID-19 (TCRdb year 2020). Library construction relied on the immunoSEQ multiplex PCR assay. TCRdb stores this immuneACCESS table with in-frame sequences only. Part of the clones is absent; in the studies checked, under half of the shortfall reflects unresolved V genes, and no reason is known for the rest. The table for this sample lists 130,000 to 150,000 clones; roughly 77% of them were counted only once. The ten largest make up around 5% of the sample. Material: peripheral blood. The receptors here all came from a woman aged 65 to 85 with COVID-19, enrolled during active disease.

The chain joins TRBV5-1 to TRBJ1-2; perhaps TRBD1 as D (6 bases). The germline CDR1 and CDR2 sequences are SGHRS and YFSETQ. The V and J ends lost 3 bases and 4 bases respectively, with 19 bases between them. The CDR3 sequence is 16 residues long. The CDR3 sequence: CASSSQVGGLSYGYTF. CDR3 in DNA: TGCGCCAGCAGCTCACAAGTGGGGGGGCTGAGCTATGGCTACACCTTC. The entire variable domain, with the rest obtained from reference TRBV5-1 and TRBJ1-2, is as follows: KAGVTQTPRYLIKTRGQQVTLSCSPISGHRSVSWYQQTPGQGLQFLFEYFSETQRNKGNFPGRFSGRQFSNSRSEMNVSTLELGDSALYLCASSSQVGGLSYGYTFGSGTRLTVV.

The rearrangement uses TRBV3-1 (or the pseudogene TRBV3-2) and TRBJ2-3, with 8 positions matching TRBD2. The germline CDR1 and CDR2 sequences are LGHDT and YNNKEL (reference sequence). Trimming cost V 4 bases and J 3 bases; bases outside gene matches: 6. CDR3 length equals 15 residues. CDR3 nucleotides: TGTGCCAGCAGCCCTCAGCGGGGGAAGACAGATACGCAGTATTTT. Its translation is CASSPQRGKTDTQYF.

This clone was seen once. V usage is TRBV11-2 and J usage is TRBJ2-1, with D perhaps matching TRBD1 (5 bases). The germline V gene encodes CDR1 SGHAT and CDR2 FQNNGV. The CDR3 runs 14 residues. Deletions cut 3 bases from V and 9 bases from J, with 15 bases between. The CDR3, as DNA: TGTGCCAGCAGCTTTGTTAAGGGGTTCGGTGAGCAGTTCTTC. This encodes CASSFVKGFGEQFF.

This clone was picked up a small number of times. V usage is TRBV13 and J usage is TRBJ2-7, with 7 bases fitting TRBD1. There are 14 residues in the CDR3. V was pared by 4 bases and J by 1 base, with 4 bases of the junction left unmatched. CDR1 and CDR2 from the germline V gene are PRHDT and FYEKMQ (reference sequence). The DNA of the CDR3 is TGTGCCAGCAGCTCCGGGACAGAGTCCTACGAGCAGTACTTC. Translating gives CASSSGTESYEQYF.

The rearrangement uses TRBV14 and TRBJ2-7; 8 positions agree with TRBD1. This CDR3 comprises 19 residues. Germline V gene data show CDR1 as SGHDN and CDR2 as FVKESK. V shed 0 bases and J 5 bases; nucleotides not matched to a gene: 18. CDR3 DNA sequence: TGTGCCAGCAGCCAAGATAAACTGACCGAGGACAGGGAAGACGACGAGCAGTACTTC. Its protein product is CASSQDKLTEDREDDEQYF.

In nucleotides, the CDR3 is TGTGCCAGCAGTTTAATTCAGGGGTCTCAGCCCCAGCATTTT. Protein product: CASSLIQGSQPQHF. The gene calls are TRBV28 and TRBJ1-5; D possibly corresponds to TRBD1 (6 bases). Germline-derived CDR1 and CDR2 are MDHEN and SYDVKM. The CDR3 runs to 14 residues. V dropped 2 bases and J dropped 6 bases, with 11 bases sitting between them.

The CDR3 bases are TGTGCCAGCAGCCGGGCCCGCGGGAATTCACCCCTCCACTTT. Amino acids: CASSRARGNSPLHF. The rearrangement uses TRBV7-2 and TRBJ1-6, with no clear D. Between the trimmed V and J ends, which lost 5 bases and 7 bases, there was a span of 12 bases. This CDR3 region has 14 residues. The germline CDR1 and CDR2 sequences are SGHTA and FQGNSA.